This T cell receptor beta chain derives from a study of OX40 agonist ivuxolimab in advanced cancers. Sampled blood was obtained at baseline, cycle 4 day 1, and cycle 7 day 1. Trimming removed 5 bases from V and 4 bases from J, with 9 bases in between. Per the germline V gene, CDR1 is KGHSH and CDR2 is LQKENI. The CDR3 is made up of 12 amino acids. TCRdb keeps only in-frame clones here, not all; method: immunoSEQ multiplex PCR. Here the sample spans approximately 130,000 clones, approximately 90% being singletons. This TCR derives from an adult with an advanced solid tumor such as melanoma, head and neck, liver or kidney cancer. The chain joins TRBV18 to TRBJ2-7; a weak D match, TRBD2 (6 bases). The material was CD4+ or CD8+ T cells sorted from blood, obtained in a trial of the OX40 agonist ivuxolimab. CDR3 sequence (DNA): TGTGCCAGCTCAACCGGGGGATACGAGCAGTACTTC. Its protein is CASSTGGYEQYF.